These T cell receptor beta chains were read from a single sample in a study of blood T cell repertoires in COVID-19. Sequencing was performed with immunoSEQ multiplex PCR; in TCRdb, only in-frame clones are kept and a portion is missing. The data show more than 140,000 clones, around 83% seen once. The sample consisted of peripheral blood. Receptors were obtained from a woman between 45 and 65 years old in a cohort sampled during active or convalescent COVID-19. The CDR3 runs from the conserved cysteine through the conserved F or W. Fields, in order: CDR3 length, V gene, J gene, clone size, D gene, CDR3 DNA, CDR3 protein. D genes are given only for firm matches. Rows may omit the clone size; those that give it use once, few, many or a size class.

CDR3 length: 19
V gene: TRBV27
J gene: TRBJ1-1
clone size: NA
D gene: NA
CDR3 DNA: TGTGCCAGCAGTTCACGCAACCCCAACCGACGGGGGACGAACACTGAAGCTTTCTTT
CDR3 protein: CASSSRNPNRRGTNTEAFF

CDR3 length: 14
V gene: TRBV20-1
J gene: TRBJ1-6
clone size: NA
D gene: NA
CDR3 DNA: TGCAGTGCCAGTAGGGGCGCCTATAATTCACCCCTCCACTTT
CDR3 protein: CSASRGAYNSPLHF

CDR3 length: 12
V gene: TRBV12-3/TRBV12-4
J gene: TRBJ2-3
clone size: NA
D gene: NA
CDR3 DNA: TGTGCCAGCAGTTGGACTTTTGATACGCAGTATTTT
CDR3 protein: CASSWTFDTQYF

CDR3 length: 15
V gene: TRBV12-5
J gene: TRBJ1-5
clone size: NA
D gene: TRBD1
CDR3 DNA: TGTGCTAGTGGTTTGGGACAGGGAGGATTTCAGCCCCAGCATTTT
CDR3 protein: CASGLGQGGFQPQHF

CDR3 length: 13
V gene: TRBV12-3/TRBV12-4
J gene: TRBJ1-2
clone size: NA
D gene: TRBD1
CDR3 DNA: TGTGCCAGCGGTACAGGGGCGGGACATGGCTACACCTTC
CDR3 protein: CASGTGAGHGYTF

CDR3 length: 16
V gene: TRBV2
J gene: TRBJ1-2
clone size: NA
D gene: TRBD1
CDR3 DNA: TGTGCCAGCGAACGGGACAGGGGGCGACTTAACTATGGCTACACCTTC
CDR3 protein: CASERDRGRLNYGYTF

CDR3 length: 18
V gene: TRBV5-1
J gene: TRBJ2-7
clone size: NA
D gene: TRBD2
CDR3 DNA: TGCGCCAGCAGCTTGCGGGCAGGGACTAGCGGGGGATACTACGAGCAGTACTTC
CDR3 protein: CASSLRAGTSGGYYEQYF

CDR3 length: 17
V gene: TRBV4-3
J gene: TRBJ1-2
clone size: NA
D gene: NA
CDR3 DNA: TGCGCCAGCAGCCAAGATCTTAGGACAGAACTTAACTATGGCTACACCTTC
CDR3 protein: CASSQDLRTELNYGYTF

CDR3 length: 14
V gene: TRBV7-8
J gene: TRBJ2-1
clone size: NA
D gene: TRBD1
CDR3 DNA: TGTGCCAGCAGCCCATGGACAGGGTACAATGAGCAGTTCTTC
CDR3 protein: CASSPWTGYNEQFF

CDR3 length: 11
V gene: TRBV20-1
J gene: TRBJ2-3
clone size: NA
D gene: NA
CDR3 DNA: TGCAGTCGCAGGGTGGGAAATACGCAGTATTTT
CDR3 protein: CSRRVGNTQYF

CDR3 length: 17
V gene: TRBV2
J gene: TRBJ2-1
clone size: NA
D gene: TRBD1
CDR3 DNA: TGTGCCAGGGAGACAGGGCCCATAATGGGCTCCTACAATGAGCAGTTCTTC
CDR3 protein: CARETGPIMGSYNEQFF

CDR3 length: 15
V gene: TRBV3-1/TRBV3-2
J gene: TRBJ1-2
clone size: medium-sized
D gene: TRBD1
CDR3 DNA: TGTGCCAGCAGCCAACCGACAGGGGCAAACTATGGCTACACCTTC
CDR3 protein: CASSQPTGANYGYTF

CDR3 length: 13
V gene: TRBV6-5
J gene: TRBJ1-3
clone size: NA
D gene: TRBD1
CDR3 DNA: TGTGCCAGCCACAGGGGAGGTGGAAACACCATATATTTT
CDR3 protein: CASHRGGGNTIYF

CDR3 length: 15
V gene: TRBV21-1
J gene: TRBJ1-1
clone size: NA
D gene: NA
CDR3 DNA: TGTGCCAGCAGCAAAGTAGTTAGCCCGAACACTGAAGCTTTCTTT
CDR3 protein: CASSKVVSPNTEAFF

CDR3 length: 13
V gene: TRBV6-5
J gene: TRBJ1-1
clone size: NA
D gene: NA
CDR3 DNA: TGTGCCAGCAGTAAACAGGTGAACACTGAAGCTTTCTTT
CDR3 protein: CASSKQVNTEAFF

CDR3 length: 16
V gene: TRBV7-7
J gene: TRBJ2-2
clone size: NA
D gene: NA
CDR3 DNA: TGTGCCAGCAGCTTAGTTTCTCCAGGGTATCCCGGGGAGCTGTTTTTT
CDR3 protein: CASSLVSPGYPGELFF

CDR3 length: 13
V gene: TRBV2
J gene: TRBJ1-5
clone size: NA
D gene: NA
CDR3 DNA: TGTGCCAGCCACGGAGATAGCAATCAGCCCCAGCATTTT
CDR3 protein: CASHGDSNQPQHF

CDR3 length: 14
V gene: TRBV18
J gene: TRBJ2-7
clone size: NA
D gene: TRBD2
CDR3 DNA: TGTGCCAGCTCAACGACTAGCGGGGCGTACGAGCAGTACTTC
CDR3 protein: CASSTTSGAYEQYF

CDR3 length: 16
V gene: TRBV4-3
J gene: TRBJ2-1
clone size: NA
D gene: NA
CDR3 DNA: TGCGCCAGCAGCCAAGGGACTACCGAACCCTACAATGAGCAGTTCTTC
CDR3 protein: CASSQGTTEPYNEQFF

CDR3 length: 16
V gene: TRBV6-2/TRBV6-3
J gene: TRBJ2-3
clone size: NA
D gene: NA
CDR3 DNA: TGTGCCAGCAGTTACACCGCCCAGACTAGGACAGATACGCAGTATTTT
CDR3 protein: CASSYTAQTRTDTQYF

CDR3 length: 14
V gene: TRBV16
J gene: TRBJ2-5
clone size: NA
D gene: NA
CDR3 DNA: TGTGCCAGCAGCCGCCCGGGGCAGGGGGAGACCCAGTACTTC
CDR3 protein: CASSRPGQGETQYF

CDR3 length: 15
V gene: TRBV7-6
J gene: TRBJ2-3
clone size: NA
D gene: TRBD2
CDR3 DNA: TGTGCCAGCAGCTTACTAGCGGGGGGCACAGATACGCAGTATTTT
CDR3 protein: CASSLLAGGTDTQYF

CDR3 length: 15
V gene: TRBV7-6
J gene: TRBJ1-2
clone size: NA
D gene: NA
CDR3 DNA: TGTGCCAGCAGCCCGCCGGGGGTATCCTCTAATGGCTACACCTTC
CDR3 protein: CASSPPGVSSNGYTF

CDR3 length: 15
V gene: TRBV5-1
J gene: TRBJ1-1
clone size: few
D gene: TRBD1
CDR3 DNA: TGCGCCAGCAGCGAGGACAGGGGAATGAACACTGAAGCTTTCTTT
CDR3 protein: CASSEDRGMNTEAFF